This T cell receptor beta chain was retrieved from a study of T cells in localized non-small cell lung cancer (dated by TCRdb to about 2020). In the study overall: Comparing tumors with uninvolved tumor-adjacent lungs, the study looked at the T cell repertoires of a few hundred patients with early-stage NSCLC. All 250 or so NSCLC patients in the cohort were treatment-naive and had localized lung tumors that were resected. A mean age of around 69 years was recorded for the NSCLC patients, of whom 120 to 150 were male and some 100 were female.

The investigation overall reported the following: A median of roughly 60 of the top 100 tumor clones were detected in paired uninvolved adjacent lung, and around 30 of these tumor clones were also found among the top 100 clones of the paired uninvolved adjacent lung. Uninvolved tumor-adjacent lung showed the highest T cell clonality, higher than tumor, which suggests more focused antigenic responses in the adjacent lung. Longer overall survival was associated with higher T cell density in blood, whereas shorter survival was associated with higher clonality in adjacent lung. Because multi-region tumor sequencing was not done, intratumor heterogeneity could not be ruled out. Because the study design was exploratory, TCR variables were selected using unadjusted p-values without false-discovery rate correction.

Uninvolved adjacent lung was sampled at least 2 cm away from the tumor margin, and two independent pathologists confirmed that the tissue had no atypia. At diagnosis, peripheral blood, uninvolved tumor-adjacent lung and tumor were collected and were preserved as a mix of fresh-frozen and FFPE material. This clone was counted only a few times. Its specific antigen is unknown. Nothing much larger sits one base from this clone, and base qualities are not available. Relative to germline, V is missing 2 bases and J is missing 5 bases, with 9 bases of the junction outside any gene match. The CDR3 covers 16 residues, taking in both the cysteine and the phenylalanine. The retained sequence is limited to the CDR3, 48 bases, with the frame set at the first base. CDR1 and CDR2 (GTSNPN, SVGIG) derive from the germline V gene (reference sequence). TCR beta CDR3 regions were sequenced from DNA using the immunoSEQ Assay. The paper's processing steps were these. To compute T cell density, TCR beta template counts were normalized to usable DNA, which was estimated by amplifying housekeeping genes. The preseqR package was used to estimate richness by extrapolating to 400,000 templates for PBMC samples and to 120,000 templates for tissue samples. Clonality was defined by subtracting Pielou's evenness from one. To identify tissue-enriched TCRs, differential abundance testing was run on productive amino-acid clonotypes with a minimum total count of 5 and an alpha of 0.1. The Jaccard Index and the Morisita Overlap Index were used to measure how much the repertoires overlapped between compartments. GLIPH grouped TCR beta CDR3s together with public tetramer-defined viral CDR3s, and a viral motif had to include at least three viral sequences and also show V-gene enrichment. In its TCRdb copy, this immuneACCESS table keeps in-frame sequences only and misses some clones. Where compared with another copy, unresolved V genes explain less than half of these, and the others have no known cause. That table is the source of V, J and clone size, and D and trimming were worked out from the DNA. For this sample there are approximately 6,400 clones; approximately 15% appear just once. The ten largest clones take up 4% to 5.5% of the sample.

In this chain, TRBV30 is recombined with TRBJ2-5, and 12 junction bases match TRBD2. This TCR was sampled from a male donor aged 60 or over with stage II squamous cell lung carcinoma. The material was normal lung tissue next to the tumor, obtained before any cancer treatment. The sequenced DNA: TGTGCCTGGAGTTCCTTGACTAGCGGGGGCGGGGAGACCCAGTACTTC. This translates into CAWSSLTSGGGETQYF.